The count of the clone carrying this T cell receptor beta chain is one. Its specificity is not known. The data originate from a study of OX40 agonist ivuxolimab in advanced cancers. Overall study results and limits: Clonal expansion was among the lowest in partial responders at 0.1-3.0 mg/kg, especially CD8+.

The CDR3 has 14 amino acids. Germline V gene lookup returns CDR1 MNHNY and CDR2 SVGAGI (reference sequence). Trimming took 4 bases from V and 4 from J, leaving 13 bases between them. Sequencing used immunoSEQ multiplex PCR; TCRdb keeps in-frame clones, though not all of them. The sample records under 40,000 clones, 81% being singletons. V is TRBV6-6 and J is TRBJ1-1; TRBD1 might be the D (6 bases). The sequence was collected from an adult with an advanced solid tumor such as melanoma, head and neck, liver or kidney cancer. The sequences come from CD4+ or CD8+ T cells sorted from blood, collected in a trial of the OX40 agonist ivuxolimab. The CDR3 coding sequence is TGTGCCAGCAGTTTGACAGGAATGAGCACTGAAGCTTTCTTT. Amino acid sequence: CASSLTGMSTEAFF.